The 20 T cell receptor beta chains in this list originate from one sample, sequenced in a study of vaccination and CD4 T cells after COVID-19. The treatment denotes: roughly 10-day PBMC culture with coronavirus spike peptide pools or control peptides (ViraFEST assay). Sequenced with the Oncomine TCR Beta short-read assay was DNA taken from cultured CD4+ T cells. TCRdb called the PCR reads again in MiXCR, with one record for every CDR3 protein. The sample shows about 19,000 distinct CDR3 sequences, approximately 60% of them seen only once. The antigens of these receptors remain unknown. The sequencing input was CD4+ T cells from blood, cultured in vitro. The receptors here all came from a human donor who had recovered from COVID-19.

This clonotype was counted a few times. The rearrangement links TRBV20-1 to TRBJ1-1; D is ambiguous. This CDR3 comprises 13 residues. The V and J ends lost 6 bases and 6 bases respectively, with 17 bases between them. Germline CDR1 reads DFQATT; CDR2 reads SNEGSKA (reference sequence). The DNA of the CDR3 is TGCAGTGCCATGGGCGGGGTGACCCCTGAAGCTTTCTTT. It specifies CSAMGGVTPEAFF.

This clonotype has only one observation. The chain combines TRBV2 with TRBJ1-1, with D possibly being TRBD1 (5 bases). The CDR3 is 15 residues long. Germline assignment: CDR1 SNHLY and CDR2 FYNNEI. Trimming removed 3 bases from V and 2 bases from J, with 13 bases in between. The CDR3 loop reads CASSEAGQGNTEAFF. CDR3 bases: TGTGCCAGCAGTGAGGCAGGTCAGGGCAACACTGAAGCTTTCTTT.

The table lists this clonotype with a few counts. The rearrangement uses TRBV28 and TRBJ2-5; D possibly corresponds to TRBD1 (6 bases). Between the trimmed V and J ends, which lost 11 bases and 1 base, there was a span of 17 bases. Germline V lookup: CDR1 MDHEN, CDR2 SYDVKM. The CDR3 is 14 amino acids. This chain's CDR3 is CASGPGTTQETQYF. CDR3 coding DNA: TGTGCCTCCGGGCCCGGGACAACCCAAGAGACCCAGTACTTC.

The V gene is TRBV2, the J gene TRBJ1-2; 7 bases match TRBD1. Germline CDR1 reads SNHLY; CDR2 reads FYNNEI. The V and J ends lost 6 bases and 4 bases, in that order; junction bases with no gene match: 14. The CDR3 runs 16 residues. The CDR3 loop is CASSPDRIRGGYGYTF. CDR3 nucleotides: TGTGCCAGCAGCCCGGACAGGATCAGGGGTGGCTATGGCTACACCTTC.

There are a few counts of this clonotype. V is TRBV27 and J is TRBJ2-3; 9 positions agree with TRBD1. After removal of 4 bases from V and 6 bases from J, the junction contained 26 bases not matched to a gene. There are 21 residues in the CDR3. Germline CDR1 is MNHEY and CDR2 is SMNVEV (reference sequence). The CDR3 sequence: CASSSLALGTGYLTVPDTQYF. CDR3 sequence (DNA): TGTGCCAGCAGTTCCCTGGCTCTGGGGACAGGGTATCTTACCGTGCCGGATACGCAGTATTTT.

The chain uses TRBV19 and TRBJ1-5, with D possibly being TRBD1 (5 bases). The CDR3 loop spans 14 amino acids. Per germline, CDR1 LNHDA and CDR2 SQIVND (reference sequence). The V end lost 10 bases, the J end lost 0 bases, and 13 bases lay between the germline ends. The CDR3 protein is CATRTFTSNQPQHF. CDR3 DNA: TGTGCCACCCGGACATTTACTAGCAATCAGCCCCAGCATTTT.

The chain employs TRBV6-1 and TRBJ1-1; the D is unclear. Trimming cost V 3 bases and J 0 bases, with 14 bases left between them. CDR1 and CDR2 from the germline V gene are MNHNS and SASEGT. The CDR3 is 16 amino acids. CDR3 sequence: CASSDDPQSMNTEAFF. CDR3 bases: TGTGCCAGCAGTGACGACCCACAGAGCATGAACACTGAAGCTTTCTTT.

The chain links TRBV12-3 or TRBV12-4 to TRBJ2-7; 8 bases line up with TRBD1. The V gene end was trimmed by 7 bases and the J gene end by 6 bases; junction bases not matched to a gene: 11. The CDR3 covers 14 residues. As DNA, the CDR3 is TGTGCCAGCACTCTCCAGGGGGCGCCGGGCGAGCAGTACTTC. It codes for CASTLQGAPGEQYF.

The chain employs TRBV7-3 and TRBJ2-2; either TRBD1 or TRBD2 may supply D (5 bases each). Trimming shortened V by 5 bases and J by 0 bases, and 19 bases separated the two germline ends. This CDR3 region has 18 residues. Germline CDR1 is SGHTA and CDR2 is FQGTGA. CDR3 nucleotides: TGTGCCAGCAGCAGGGGAATTCGGGGAGTAGCGAACACCGGGGAGCTGTTTTTT. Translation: CASSRGIRGVANTGELFF.

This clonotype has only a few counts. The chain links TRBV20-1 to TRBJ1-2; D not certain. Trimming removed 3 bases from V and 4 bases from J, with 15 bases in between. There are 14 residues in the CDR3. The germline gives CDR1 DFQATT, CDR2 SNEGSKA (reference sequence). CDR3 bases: TGCAGTGCTAGCCACAGCCTAGACGGCTATGGCTACACCTTC. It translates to CSASHSLDGYGYTF.

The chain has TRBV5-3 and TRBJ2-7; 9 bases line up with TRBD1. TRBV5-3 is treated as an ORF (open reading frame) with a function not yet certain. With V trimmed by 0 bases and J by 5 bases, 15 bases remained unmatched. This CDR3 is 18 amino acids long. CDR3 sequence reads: CARSLDPSVGDRVNEQYF. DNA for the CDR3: TGTGCCAGAAGCTTGGATCCCTCAGTCGGGGACAGGGTCAACGAGCAGTACTTC.

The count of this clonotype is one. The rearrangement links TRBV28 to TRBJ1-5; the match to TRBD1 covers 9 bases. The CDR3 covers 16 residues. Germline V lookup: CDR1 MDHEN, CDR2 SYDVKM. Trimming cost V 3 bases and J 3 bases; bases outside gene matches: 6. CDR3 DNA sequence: TGTGCCAGCAGTTTCCAACAGGGGGCGGACAATCAGCCCCAGCATTTT. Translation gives CASSFQQGADNQPQHF.

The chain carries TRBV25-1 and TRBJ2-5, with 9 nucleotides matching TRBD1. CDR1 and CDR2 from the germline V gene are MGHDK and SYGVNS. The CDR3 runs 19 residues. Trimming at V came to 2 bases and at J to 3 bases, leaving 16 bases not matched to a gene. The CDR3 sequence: CASSENPGQGLRPEETQYF. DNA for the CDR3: TGTGCCAGCAGTGAAAATCCGGGACAGGGTTTGCGCCCCGAAGAGACCCAGTACTTC. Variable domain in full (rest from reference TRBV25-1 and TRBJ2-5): EADIYQTPRYLVIGTGKKITLECSQTMGHDKMYWYQQDPGMELHLIHYSYGVNSTEKGDLSSESTVSRIRTEHFPLTLESARPSHTSQYLCASSENPGQGLRPEETQYFGPGTRLLVL.

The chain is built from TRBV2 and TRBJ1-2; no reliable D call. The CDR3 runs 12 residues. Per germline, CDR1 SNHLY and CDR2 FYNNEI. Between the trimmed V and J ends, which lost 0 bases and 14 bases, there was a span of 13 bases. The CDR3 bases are TGTGCCAGCAGTGAAGCGCTAGGGATTACGACCTTC. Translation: CASSEALGITTF. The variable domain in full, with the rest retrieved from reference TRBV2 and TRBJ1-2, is EPEVTQTPSHQVTQMGQEVILRCVPISNHLYFYWYRQILGQKVEFLVSFYNNEISEKSEIFDDQFSVERPDGSNFTLKIRSTKLEDSAMYFCASSEALGITTFGSGTRLTVV.

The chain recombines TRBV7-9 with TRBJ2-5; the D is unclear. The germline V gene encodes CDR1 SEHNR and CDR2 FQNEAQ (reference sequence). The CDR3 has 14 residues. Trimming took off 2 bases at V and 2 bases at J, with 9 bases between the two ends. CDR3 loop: CASSLRTEQETQYF. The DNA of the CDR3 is TGTGCCAGCAGCTTACGCACAGAACAAGAGACCCAGTACTTC.

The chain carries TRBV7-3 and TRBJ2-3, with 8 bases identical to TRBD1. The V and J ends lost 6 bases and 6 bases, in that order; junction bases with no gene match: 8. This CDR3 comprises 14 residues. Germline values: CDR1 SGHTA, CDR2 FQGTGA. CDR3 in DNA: TGTGCCAGCAGTCGACAGGGGATGATGGATACGCAGTATTTT. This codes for CASSRQGMMDTQYF.

CDR3 loop: CASSRGAEPIYEQYF. CDR3 nucleotide sequence: TGTGCCAGTAGTCGGGGAGCGGAACCGATCTACGAGCAGTACTTC. The chain has TRBV19 and TRBJ2-7; possible D gene TRBD2, 5 bases. With 5 bases removed from V and 3 bases from J, the gap between germline ends came to 17 bases. CDR3 size: 15 residues. Looked up from germline, CDR1 is LNHDA and CDR2 is SQIVND (reference sequence). Full variable domain (missing parts from reference TRBV19 and TRBJ2-7): DGGITQSPKYLFRKEGQNVTLSCEQNLNHDAMYWYRQDPGQGLRLIYYSQIVNDFQKGDIAEGYSVSREKKESFPLTVTSAQKNPTAFYLCASSRGAEPIYEQYFGPGTRLTVT.

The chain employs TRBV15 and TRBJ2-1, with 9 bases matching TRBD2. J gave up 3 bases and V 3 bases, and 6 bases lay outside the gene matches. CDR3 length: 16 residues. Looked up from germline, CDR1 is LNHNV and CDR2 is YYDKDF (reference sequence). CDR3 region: CATSSFSGSGYNEQFF. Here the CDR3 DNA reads TGTGCCACCAGCAGTTTTAGCGGGAGTGGCTACAATGAGCAGTTCTTC.

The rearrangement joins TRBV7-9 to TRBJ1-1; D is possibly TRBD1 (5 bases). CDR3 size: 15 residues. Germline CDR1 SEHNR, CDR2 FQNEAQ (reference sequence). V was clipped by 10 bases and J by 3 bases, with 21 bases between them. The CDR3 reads CAIPRGGNDDTEAFF. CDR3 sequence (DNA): TGTGCCATCCCGCGGGGGGGGAACGACGACACTGAAGCTTTCTTT.

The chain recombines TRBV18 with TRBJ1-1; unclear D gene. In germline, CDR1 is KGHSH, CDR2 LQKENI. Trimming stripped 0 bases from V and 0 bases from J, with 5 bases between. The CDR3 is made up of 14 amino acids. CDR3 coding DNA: TGTGCCAGCTCACCACCGACGGTGAACACTGAAGCTTTCTTT. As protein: CASSPPTVNTEAFF. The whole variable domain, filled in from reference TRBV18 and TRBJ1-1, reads NAGVMQNPRHLVRRRGQEARLRCSPMKGHSHVYWYRQLPEEGLKFMVYLQKENIIDESGMPKERFSAEFPKEGPSILRIQQVVRGDSAAYFCASSPPTVNTEAFFGQGTRLTVV.